These 30 T cell receptor beta chains share one sample of origin, sequenced in a study of shared T cell receptors in the human thymus. TCRdb's table, derived via immunoSEQ multiplex PCR, lists solely in-frame clones and lacks some. The sample holds approximately 490,000 clones, more than 75% seen once. These records were also assigned to another study, of human thymus T cells.

The sequenced sample was thymocytes. The receptors were gathered from a boy under two years old with a congenital heart defect.

In its sample, this clone was seen once. The V call is TRBV28, the J call TRBJ2-3; TRBD2 matches at 8 bases. The CDR3 consists of 13 residues. After removal of 8 bases from V and 7 bases from J, the junction contained 8 bases not matched to a gene. The germline V gene has CDR1 MDHEN and CDR2 SYDVKM. The CDR3 bases are TGTGCCAGCCACGGAAAGCGGGAGTATACGCAGTATTTT. Its translation: CASHGKREYTQYF.

The V gene is TRBV29-1, the J gene TRBJ2-5; D unresolved. This CDR3 contains 12 residues. The V gene's germline CDR1 is SQVTM and CDR2 ANQGSEA. Trimming took off 4 bases at V and 4 bases at J, with 10 bases between the two ends. This chain's CDR3 is CSVAELRETQYF. DNA of the CDR3: TGCAGCGTTGCTGAGCTGCGAGAGACCCAGTACTTC.

The chain carries TRBV11-2 and TRBJ2-7; D gene ambiguous. V was shortened by 5 bases and J by 1 base, with 9 bases between the two germline ends. This CDR3 is built from 13 residues. The germline CDR1 and CDR2 sequences are SGHAT and FQNNGV. CDR3 protein: CASSPTRSYEQYF. DNA for the CDR3: TGTGCCAGCAGCCCCACCAGATCCTACGAGCAGTACTTC.

The chain links TRBV5-6 to TRBJ1-4; 7 bases are shared with TRBD1. The CDR3 has 16 amino acids. Trimming removed 2 bases from V and 4 bases from J; junction bases left unmatched: 8. Germline V gene sequence: CDR1 SGHDT, CDR2 YYEEEE. CDR3 loop: CASSFKGAYGNEKLFF. In nucleotides, the CDR3 is TGTGCCAGCAGCTTCAAGGGGGCGTACGGTAATGAAAAACTGTTTTTT.

This clone turned up a few times. The V and J genes are TRBV7-9 and TRBJ1-3; D is possibly TRBD1 (5 bases). V lost 3 bases to trimming and J lost 0 bases, with 12 bases between them. The CDR3 length is 16 residues. Germline CDR1 is SEHNR and CDR2 is FQNEAQ (reference sequence). The CDR3 coding sequence is TGTGCCAGCAGCTTCGCCGACAGACGCTCTGGAAACACCATATATTTT. This encodes CASSFADRRSGNTIYF.

This chain joins TRBV5-1 and TRBJ2-7; the match to TRBD2 covers 11 bases. Germline loops: CDR1 SGHRS, CDR2 YFSETQ. This CDR3 is built from 17 residues. The CDR3 reads CAPTFISGTSGSYEQYF. Written as DNA, the CDR3 is TGCGCTCCGACCTTTATATCCGGGACTAGCGGTTCCTACGAGCAGTACTTC.

This chain uses TRBV2 with TRBJ2-3; 11 bases fit TRBD2. V was clipped by 6 bases and J by 6 bases; unmatched bases: 11. The CDR3 is made up of 16 amino acids. Per the germline V gene, CDR1 is SNHLY and CDR2 is FYNNEI. The CDR3 bases are TGTGCCAGCAGGAAAGTTCTAGCGGGAGGTGGTGATACGCAGTATTTT. Its translation: CASRKVLAGGGDTQYF. Based on the CDR3 plus reference TRBV2 and TRBJ2-3, the full variable domain is EPEVTQTPSHQVTQMGQEVILRCVPISNHLYFYWYRQILGQKVEFLVSFYNNEISEKSEIFDDQFSVERPDGSNFTLKIRSTKLEDSAMYFCASRKVLAGGGDTQYFGPGTRLTVL.

The CDR3: CAISGGLAGDNEQFF. For the CDR3, the DNA is TGTGCCATCAGTGGGGGGCTAGCGGGGGACAATGAGCAGTTCTTC. The rearrangement uses TRBV10-3 and TRBJ2-1, with 10 bases identical to TRBD2. J was trimmed by 5 bases and V by 4 bases; bases with no gene match: 5. From germline, CDR1 is ENHRY and CDR2 SYGVKD. The CDR3 spans 15 residues.

The chain employs TRBV7-9 and TRBJ2-7, with 7 nucleotides matching TRBD1. Germline trimming cut 3 bases from V and 3 bases from J; bases unmatched to any gene: 8. The CDR3 is made up of 15 amino acids. The germline V gene encodes CDR1 SEHNR and CDR2 FQNEAQ (reference sequence). Here the CDR3 DNA reads TGTGCCAGCAGCTTTACCGGGACAGTGTTCTACGAGCAGTACTTC. This gives the protein CASSFTGTVFYEQYF.

This chain joins TRBV29-1 and TRBJ1-1; D perhaps matches TRBD1 (5 bases). Germline CDR1 is SQVTM and CDR2 is ANQGSEA. The CDR3 length is 13 residues. Trimming took 5 bases from V and 5 from J, leaving 15 bases between them. The chain's CDR3 is CSVPTGRGTEAFF. For the CDR3, the DNA is TGCAGCGTTCCCACGGGGCGGGGAACTGAAGCTTTCTTT. The complete variable domain, with remaining parts taken from reference TRBV29-1 and TRBJ1-1, reads SAVISQKPSRDICQRGTSLTIQCQVDSQVTMMFWYRQQPGQSLTLIATANQGSEATYESGFVIDKFPISRPNLTFSTLTVSNMSPEDSSIYLCSVPTGRGTEAFFGQGTRLTVV.

CDR3 coding DNA: TGTGCCAGCAGTCCACTAGCGGGAGGGGCAGATACGCAGTATTTT. It yields the protein CASSPLAGGADTQYF. The V and J genes are TRBV6-6 and TRBJ2-3, with 13 bases that match TRBD2. Trimming took 5 bases from V and 4 from J; bases not matched to a gene: 3. Germline V gives CDR1 MNHNY, CDR2 SVGAGI (reference sequence). This CDR3 spans 15 amino acids.

V usage is TRBV4-3 and J usage is TRBJ2-1; 9 positions match TRBD1. CDR1 LGHNA and CDR2 YSLEER come from the germline V gene. The trim removed 4 bases at V and 6 bases at J, leaving 7 bases unmatched. This CDR3 contains 15 residues. Here the CDR3 reads CASSPGQGHSNEQFF. In DNA form, the CDR3 reads TGCGCCAGCAGCCCCGGACAGGGGCATAGCAATGAGCAGTTCTTC.

CDR3 protein: CASSSNPRQGVKRQPQHF. The DNA for the CDR3 is TGTGCCAGCAGCTCGAATCCCCGACAGGGGGTAAAAAGACAGCCCCAGCATTTT. The V call is TRBV7-9, the J call TRBJ1-5, with 9 bases matching TRBD1. V lost 4 bases, J lost 7 bases, and 17 bases stayed unmatched. Germline CDR1 SEHNR, CDR2 FQNEAQ (reference sequence). The CDR3 runs to 18 residues.

The sample holds a few counts of this clone. CDR3 DNA sequence: TGTGCCAGCCGGAGGGAAAAACTGTTTTTT. It codes for CASRREKLFF. The V and J genes are TRBV28 and TRBJ1-4; D is undetermined. Looked up from germline, CDR1 is MDHEN and CDR2 is SYDVKM. This CDR3 comprises 10 residues. Deletions cut 8 bases from V and 8 bases from J, with 6 bases between.

The V call is TRBV5-6, the J call TRBJ2-7; 9 bases agree with TRBD1. Germline lookup yields CDR1 SGHDT and CDR2 YYEEEE. The length of the CDR3 is 16 residues. Trimming cost V 0 bases and J 3 bases; bases outside gene matches: 7. This chain's CDR3 is CASSLGISGQGYEQYF. The CDR3 coding sequence is TGTGCCAGCAGCTTGGGTATTTCGGGACAGGGCTACGAGCAGTACTTC.

The rearrangement links TRBV2 to TRBJ1-2; the match to TRBD1 covers 10 bases. V shed 6 bases, J shed 8 bases, and the junction held 12 bases outside the gene matches. From germline, CDR1 is SNHLY and CDR2 FYNNEI. There are 15 residues in the CDR3. The CDR3 coding sequence is TGTGCCAGCAGCTCCCACCGACAGGGGGCAAGGGGCTACACCTTC. Protein product: CASSSHRQGARGYTF.

This clone was observed a few times. The rearrangement uses TRBV4-3 and TRBJ1-4, with no clear D. Trimming cost V 1 base and J 7 bases, with 13 bases left between them. CDR1 and CDR2 from the germline V gene are LGHNA and YSLEER. The CDR3 contains 15 residues. DNA of the CDR3: TGCGCCAGCAGCCAAGTGGAGAGGCTGGGTGAAAAACTGTTTTTT. It codes for CASSQVERLGEKLFF.

The chain links TRBV5-5 to TRBJ1-1, with D hard to call. The CDR3 is 15 residues long. Germline V gene lookup returns CDR1 SGHKS and CDR2 YYEKEE (reference sequence). V was pared by 6 bases and J by 0 bases, with 15 bases between. CDR3 bases: TGTGCCAGCACTACGCTCACGGACTTGAACACTGAAGCTTTCTTT. It yields the protein CASTTLTDLNTEAFF.

J is TRBJ2-5 and V is TRBV23-1; TRBD1 matches at 9 bases. TRBV23-1 qualifies as an ORF whose function is uncertain. The V and J ends lost 3 bases and 1 base, in that order; junction bases with no gene match: 3. The CDR3 extends over 15 amino acids. The CDR3 here is CASSHSGQGQETQYF. In DNA, the CDR3 is TGCGCCAGCAGTCACTCGGGACAGGGCCAAGAGACCCAGTACTTC.

This chain uses TRBV27 with TRBJ2-7, with D possibly TRBD2 on 6 matching bases. The CDR3 spans 17 residues. Deletions cut 7 bases from V and 4 bases from J, with 26 bases between. Germline V lookup: CDR1 MNHEY, CDR2 SMNVEV (reference sequence). The CDR3 reads CASIEGTHFAGGYEQYF. CDR3 DNA sequence: TGTGCCAGCATCGAAGGGACCCACTTCGCCGGGGGTTACGAGCAGTACTTC.

This chain joins TRBV28 and TRBJ2-7; the match to TRBD1 covers 10 bases. The germline CDR1 and CDR2 sequences are MDHEN and SYDVKM. The CDR3 loop spans 15 amino acids. The junction had 10 bases not matched to a gene; V was cut back by 6 bases and J by 5 bases. The CDR3 is CASSPRDRGNDEQYF. The CDR3, as DNA: TGTGCCAGCAGCCCCCGGGACAGGGGTAACGACGAGCAGTACTTC.

This rearrangement joins TRBV11-2 to TRBJ2-1, with 7 bases that match TRBD1. V gave up 2 bases and J gave up 3 bases; unmatched junction bases: 10. Germline V gene sequence: CDR1 SGHAT, CDR2 FQNNGV. The CDR3 extends over 17 amino acids. This chain's CDR3 is CASSLNGAGGFYNEQFF. Here the CDR3 DNA reads TGTGCCAGCAGCTTAAACGGGGCAGGGGGTTTCTACAATGAGCAGTTCTTC.

This rearrangement joins TRBV5-4 to TRBJ2-1; TRBD1 agrees at 10 bases. The CDR3 sequence is 13 residues long. The germline gives CDR1 SGHNT, CDR2 YYREEE (reference sequence). With 3 bases clipped from V and 8 bases from J, the junction kept 2 bases outside the gene matches. The CDR3 coding sequence is TGTGCCAGCAGCTGGACAGGGGGGGATGAGCAGTTCTTC. Residues: CASSWTGGDEQFF.

The V call is TRBV9, the J call TRBJ2-3, with TRBD2 matching 7 bases. Germline-derived CDR1 and CDR2 are SGDLS and YYNGEE. The CDR3 has 14 amino acids. Germline trimming cut 3 bases from V and 4 bases from J; bases unmatched to any gene: 5. The CDR3 here is CASSARTRADTQYF. Here the CDR3 DNA reads TGTGCCAGCAGCGCACGGACTAGGGCAGATACGCAGTATTTT.

The chain couples TRBV5-6 to TRBJ2-1; 9 nucleotides align to TRBD2. With 0 bases clipped from V and 0 bases from J, the junction kept 7 bases outside the gene matches. Germline lookup yields CDR1 SGHDT and CDR2 YYEEEE. This CDR3 contains 18 residues. CDR3 coding DNA: TGTGCCAGCAGCTTGGGACTAGCGGACCCGAGCTCCTACAATGAGCAGTTCTTC. Amino acid sequence: CASSLGLADPSSYNEQFF.

This clone was found once. This sequence joins TRBV29-1 and TRBJ1-2; 7 positions match TRBD1. Trimming cost V 6 bases and J 4 bases; bases outside gene matches: 17. CDR1 and CDR2 (germline): SQVTM, ANQGSEA. The CDR3 runs to 16 residues. DNA for the CDR3: TGCAGCGTCGAAACCGACAGGGCCAATTCTTTCTATGGCTACACCTTC. The encoded protein is CSVETDRANSFYGYTF.

V is TRBV2 and J is TRBJ2-5; 8 bases match TRBD2. Germline assignment: CDR1 SNHLY and CDR2 FYNNEI. V was pared by 7 bases and J by 4 bases, with 5 bases of the junction left unmatched. CDR3 length equals 13 residues. The CDR3 spells CASKAGARETQYF. The CDR3 coding sequence is TGTGCCAGCAAAGCGGGAGCTCGAGAGACCCAGTACTTC.

In DNA form, the CDR3 reads TGTGCCAGCAGCTACAGAGACACCGGGGAGCTGTTTTTT. Its protein is CASSYRDTGELFF. The chain uses TRBV27 and TRBJ2-2; D remains ambiguous. The germline gives CDR1 MNHEY, CDR2 SMNVEV (reference sequence). Trimming took off 6 bases at V and 3 bases at J, with 8 bases between the two ends. The CDR3 has 13 residues.

The rearrangement links TRBV27 to TRBJ2-2, with TRBD2 identical over 14 bases. The CDR3 loop spans 18 amino acids. Germline CDR1 and CDR2: MNHEY and SMNVEV (reference sequence). The V and J ends lost 2 bases and 7 bases, in that order; junction bases with no gene match: 9. The CDR3 sequence is CASSLTGTSGRNHGELFF. As DNA, the CDR3 is TGTGCCAGCAGTTTAACCGGGACTAGCGGGAGAAATCACGGGGAGCTGTTTTTT.

The J gene is TRBJ2-1, the V gene TRBV7-9; possibly TRBD2 for D (6 bases). V was clipped by 1 base and J by 5 bases, with 9 bases between them. CDR1 and CDR2 (germline): SEHNR, FQNEAQ (reference sequence). The CDR3 has 14 amino acids. CDR3 loop: CASSLERADNEQFF. DNA for the CDR3: TGTGCCAGCAGCTTAGAGCGGGCCGACAATGAGCAGTTCTTC.